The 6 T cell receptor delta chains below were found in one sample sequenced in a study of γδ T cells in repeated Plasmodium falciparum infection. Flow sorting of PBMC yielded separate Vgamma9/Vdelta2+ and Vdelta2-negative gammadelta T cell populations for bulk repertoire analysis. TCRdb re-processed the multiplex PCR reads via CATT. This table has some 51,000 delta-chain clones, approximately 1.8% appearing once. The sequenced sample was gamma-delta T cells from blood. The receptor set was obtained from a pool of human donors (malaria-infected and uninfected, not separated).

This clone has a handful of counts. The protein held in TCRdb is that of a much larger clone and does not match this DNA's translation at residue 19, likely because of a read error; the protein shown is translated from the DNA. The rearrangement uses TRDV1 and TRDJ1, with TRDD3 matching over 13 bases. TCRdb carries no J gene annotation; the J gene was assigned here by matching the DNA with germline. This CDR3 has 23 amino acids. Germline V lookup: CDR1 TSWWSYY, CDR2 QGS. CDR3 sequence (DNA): TGTGCTCTTGGGGAAGGGCGTGCCCTTGTCTCATACTGGGGGATACGCGAAACCGGTAAACTCATCTTT. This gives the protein CALGEGRALVSYWGIRETGKLIF.

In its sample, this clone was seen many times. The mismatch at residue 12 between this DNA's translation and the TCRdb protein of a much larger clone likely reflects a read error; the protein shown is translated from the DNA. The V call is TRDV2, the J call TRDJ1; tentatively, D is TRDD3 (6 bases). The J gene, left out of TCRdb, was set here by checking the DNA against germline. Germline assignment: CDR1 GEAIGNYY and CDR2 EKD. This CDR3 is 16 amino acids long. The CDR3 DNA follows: TGTGCCTGTGACACGGGGATTTATAGGATCACCGGTAAACTCATCTTT. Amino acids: CACDTGIYRITGKLIF.

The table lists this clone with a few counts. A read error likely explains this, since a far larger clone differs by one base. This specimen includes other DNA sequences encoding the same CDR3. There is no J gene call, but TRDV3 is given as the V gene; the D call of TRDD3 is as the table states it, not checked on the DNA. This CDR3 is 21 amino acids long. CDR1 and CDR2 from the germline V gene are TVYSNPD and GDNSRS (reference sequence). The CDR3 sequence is CAFHGVPRKGTNQKYTDKLIF. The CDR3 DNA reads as TGTGCCTTCCATGGGGTCCCACGAAAGGGGACCAACCAGAAATACACCGATAAACTCATTTTT.

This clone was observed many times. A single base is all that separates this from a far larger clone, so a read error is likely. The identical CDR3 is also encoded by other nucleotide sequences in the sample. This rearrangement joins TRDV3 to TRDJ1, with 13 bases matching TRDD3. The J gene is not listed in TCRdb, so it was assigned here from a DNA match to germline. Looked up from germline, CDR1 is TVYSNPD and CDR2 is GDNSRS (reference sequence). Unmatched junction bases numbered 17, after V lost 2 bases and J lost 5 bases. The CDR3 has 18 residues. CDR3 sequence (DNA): TGTGCCTTTGGGTTCTACTGGGGGATACGCCTCACCACTGATAAACTCATCTTT. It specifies CAFGFYWGIRLTTDKLIF.

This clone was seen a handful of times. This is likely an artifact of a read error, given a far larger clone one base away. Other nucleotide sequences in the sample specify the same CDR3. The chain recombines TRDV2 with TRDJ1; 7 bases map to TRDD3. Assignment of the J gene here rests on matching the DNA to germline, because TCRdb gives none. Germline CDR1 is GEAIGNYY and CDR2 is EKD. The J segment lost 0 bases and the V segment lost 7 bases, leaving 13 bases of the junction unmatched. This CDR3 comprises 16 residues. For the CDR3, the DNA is TGTGCCTGCGATCCCTTACTGGGGACGTACACCGATAAACTCATCTTT. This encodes CACDPLLGTYTDKLIF.

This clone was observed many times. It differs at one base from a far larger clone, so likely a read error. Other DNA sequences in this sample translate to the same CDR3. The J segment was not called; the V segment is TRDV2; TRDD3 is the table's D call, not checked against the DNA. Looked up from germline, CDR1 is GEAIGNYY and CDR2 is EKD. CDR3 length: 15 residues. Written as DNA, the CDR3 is TGTGCCTGTGACTCCCTGGGGGACAACACCGATAAGCTCATCTTT. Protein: CACDSLGDNTDKLIF.